What follows describes a single TCR beta chain. What it recognizes is unknown. CDR3 length: 14 residues. Between the trimmed V and J ends, which lost 0 bases and 2 bases, there was a span of 5 bases. Germline CDR1 and CDR2: SGHNT and YYREEE (reference sequence). The data are from a study of PD-1 blockade in classical Hodgkin lymphoma. TCRdb's table, derived via immunoSEQ multiplex PCR, lists solely in-frame clones and lacks some. The table lists just under 7,500 clones, roughly 71% of them singletons, with roughly 33% in the top ten. General study results and limits: Prior to therapy, complete responders displayed diversity much like that of newly diagnosed patients. Baseline TCR diversity was reportedly lower in newly diagnosed patients than healthy donors.

The patients all showed relapse after autologous stem cell transplantation, while their brentuximab vedotin exposure varied. This TCR came from a human donor with classical Hodgkin lymphoma. The chain uses TRBV5-4 and TRBJ1-4; D is uncertain. The sequences come from peripheral blood mononuclear cells (PBMCs), collected before the second cycle of nivolumab. The CDR3: CASSLETTNEKLFF. The CDR3 bases are TGTGCCAGCAGCTTGGAAACGACTAATGAAAAACTGTTTTTT.